The sequence of this T cell receptor beta chain was determined in a study of OX40 agonist ivuxolimab in advanced cancers. Overall study context: All patients had ivuxolimab intravenously every 2 weeks at 0.01 to 10 mg/kg. Study-level findings and limits: Expanded clones belonging to CD8+ T cells outnumbered, on average, those of CD4+.

The germline CDR1 and CDR2 sequences are MGHDK and SYGVNS. The length of the CDR3 is 14 residues. The junction had 10 bases not matched to a gene; V was cut back by 10 bases and J by 2 bases. Profiled with immunoSEQ multiplex PCR; TCRdb holds only in-frame clones, not every one. Among roughly 23,000 clones listed, more than 80% were seen once. Autoimmune disease history or systemic immunosuppression disqualified patients. Blood sampling was done at baseline, cycle 4 day 1, and cycle 7 day 1. In its sample, this clone was seen once. Its specificity is not known. This TCR derives from an adult with an advanced solid tumor such as melanoma, head and neck, liver or kidney cancer. The chain combines TRBV25-1 with TRBJ2-7; 8 positions agree with TRBD1. The sequencing here drew on CD4+ or CD8+ T cells sorted from blood, taken in a trial of the OX40 agonist ivuxolimab. The CDR3 sequence: CATAPDRDPYEQYF. The CDR3 DNA reads TGTGCCACCGCCCCGGACAGGGATCCCTACGAGCAGTACTTC.